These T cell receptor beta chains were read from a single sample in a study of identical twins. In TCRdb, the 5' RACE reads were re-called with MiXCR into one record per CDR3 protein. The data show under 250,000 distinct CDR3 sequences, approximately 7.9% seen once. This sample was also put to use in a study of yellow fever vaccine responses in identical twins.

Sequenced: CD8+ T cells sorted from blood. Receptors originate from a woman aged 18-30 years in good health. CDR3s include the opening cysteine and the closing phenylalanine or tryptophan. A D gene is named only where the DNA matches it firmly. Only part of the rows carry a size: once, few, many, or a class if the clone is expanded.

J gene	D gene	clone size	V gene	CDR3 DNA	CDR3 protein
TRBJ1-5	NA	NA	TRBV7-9	TGTGCCAGCTGTGGGCCAACAGACCAGCCCCAGCATTTT	CASCGPTDQPQHF
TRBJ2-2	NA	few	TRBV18	TGTGCCAGCTCACCGTGGGGCGGAGACACCGGGGAGCTGTTTTTT	CASSPWGGDTGELFF
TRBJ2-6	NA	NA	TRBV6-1	TGTGCCAGCGGGAAGAGGACGGGCGACGTCCTGGCTTTC	CASGKRTGDVLAF
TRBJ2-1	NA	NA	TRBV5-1	TGCGCCAGCAGCTTGGGAGGGACCTATGAGCAGTTCTTC	CASSLGGTYEQFF
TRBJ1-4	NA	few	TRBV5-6	TGTGCCAGCAGCACTGCGACGGATGAAAAACTGTTTTTT	CASSTATDEKLFF
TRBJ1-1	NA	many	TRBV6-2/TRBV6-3	TGTGCCAGCAGCCCCCGGGGCCTTAAGACTGAAGCTTTCTTT	CASSPRGLKTEAFF
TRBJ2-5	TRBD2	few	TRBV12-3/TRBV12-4	TGTGCCAGCAGTTTAGCCAGAACTAGCGGGGGGCCAACAAAACAAGAGACCCAGTACTTC	CASSLARTSGGPTKQETQYF
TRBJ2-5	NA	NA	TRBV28	TGTGCCAGCAGCTCCGGACCTCTACAAGAGACCCAGTACTTC	CASSSGPLQETQYF
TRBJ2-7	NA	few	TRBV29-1	TGCAGCGTTGAACTCGGTTCCTCCTACGAGCAGTACTTC	CSVELGSSYEQYF
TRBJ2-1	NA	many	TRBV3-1	TGTGCCAGCAGCCAGGACCTAAGCTCCTACAATGAGCAGTTCTTC	CASSQDLSSYNEQFF
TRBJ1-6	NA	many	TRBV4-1	TGCGCCAGCAGCCAGAGAGTCGATAATTCACCCCTCCACTTT	CASSQRVDNSPLHF
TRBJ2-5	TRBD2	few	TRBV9	TGTGCCAGCAGCGGACTAGCGGGGACGCAAGAGACCCAGTACTTC	CASSGLAGTQETQYF
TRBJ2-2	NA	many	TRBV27	TGTGCCAGCAGTTTAATGGGTACCGGGGAGCTGTTTTTT	CASSLMGTGELFF
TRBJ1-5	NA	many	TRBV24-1	TGTGCCACCAGTGAGGCAGATAGCAATCAGCCCCAGCATTTT	CATSEADSNQPQHF
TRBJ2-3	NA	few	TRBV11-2	TGTGCCAGCAGCTTAGGGGGATCCGCCCGGGATACGCAGTATTTT	CASSLGGSARDTQYF
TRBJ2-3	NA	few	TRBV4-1	TGCGCCAGCAGCCAAGAAGGGACATACCGGCCAGATACGCAGTATTTT	CASSQEGTYRPDTQYF
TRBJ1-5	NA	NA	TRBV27	TGTGCCAGCAGCTTGGCGGGGGCGGGGAGCAATCAGCCCCAGCATTTT	CASSLAGAGSNQPQHF
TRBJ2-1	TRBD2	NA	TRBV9	TGTGCCAGCACTTTAGCGGGAGGAAACTACAATGAGCAGTTCTTC	CASTLAGGNYNEQFF
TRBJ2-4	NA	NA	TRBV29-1	TGCAGCGTTGTTACAGCCAAAAACATTCAGTACTTC	CSVVTAKNIQYF
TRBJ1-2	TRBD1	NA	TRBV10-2	TGCGCCAGCAGGCCGGACAGGGGAGCCTATGGCTACACCTTC	CASRPDRGAYGYTF
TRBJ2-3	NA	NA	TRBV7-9	TGTGCCAGCAGCCCCCTGCGGGACAGCCACACAGATACGCAGTATTTT	CASSPLRDSHTDTQYF
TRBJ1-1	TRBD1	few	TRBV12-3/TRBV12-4	TGTGCCAGCAGGCCGGGACAGGGGGCAGCTGAAGCTTTCTTT	CASRPGQGAAEAFF
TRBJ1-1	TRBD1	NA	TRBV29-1	TGCAGCGTTGACCTAAGGGGACAGGGGATAGCTGAAGCTTTCTTT	CSVDLRGQGIAEAFF
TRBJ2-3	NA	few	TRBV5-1	TGCGCCAGCAGCCTGGGGGGGGGGGCCCAAGATACGCAGTATTTT	CASSLGGGAQDTQYF
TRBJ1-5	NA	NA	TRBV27	TGTGCCAGCAGTGGGGGACAAGGAAATCAGCCCCAGCATTTT	CASSGGQGNQPQHF
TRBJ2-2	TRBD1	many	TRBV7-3	TGTGCCAGCAGCTTATGGACAGGACCTACCGGGGAGCTGTTTTTT	CASSLWTGPTGELFF
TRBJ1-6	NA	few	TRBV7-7	TGTGCCAGCTACCCTCCGGCCCTCCACTTT	CASYPPALHF
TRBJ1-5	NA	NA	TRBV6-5	TGTGCCAGCAGTTACGCGACGGGTCAGCCCCAGCATTTT	CASSYATGQPQHF
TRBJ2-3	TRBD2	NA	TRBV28	TGTGCCAGCAGTTTCAGCGGGAGAGGCCTCACAGATACGCAGTATTTT	CASSFSGRGLTDTQYF
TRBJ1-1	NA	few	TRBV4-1	TGCGCCAGCAGCCAAGACATGAGACCCTTAACGGGGGCACACACTGAAGCTTTCTTT	CASSQDMRPLTGAHTEAFF
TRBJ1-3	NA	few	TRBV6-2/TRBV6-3	TGTGCCAGCAGTTACGGCAGAAGCTCTGGAAACACCATATATTTT	CASSYGRSSGNTIYF
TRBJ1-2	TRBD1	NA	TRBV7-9	TGTGCCAGCAGCTCGGACAGGGCTTCTAACTATGGCTACACCTTC	CASSSDRASNYGYTF
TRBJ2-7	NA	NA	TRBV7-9	TGTGCCAGCAGCTTAGGGGCCGCGACGGGGAGCTACGAGCAGTACTTC	CASSLGAATGSYEQYF
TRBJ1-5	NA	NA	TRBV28	TGTGCCAGCAGTTTAGGGCAGGGTAAACAGCCCCAGCATTTT	CASSLGQGKQPQHF
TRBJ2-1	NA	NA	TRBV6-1	TGTGCCAGCAGTGAAGGGAAGGAGTGGGGCATCTCCTACAATGAGCAGTTCTTC	CASSEGKEWGISYNEQFF
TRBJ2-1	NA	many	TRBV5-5	TGTGCCAGCAGCTTGCGGCGATTGGACTCCTCCTACAATGAGCAGTTCTTC	CASSLRRLDSSYNEQFF
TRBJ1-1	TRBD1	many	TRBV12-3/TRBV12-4	TGTGCCAGCAACCTTCAGGGGGCTTTGCGTAACACTGAAGCTTTCTTT	CASNLQGALRNTEAFF
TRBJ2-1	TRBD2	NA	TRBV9	TGTGCCAGCAGCGTCCGTGGACTAGCGGACAATGAGCAGTTCTTC	CASSVRGLADNEQFF
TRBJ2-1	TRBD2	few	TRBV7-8	TGTGCCAGCAGCCGGAAGGGGGGCGGGAGGCGTAGCTCCTACAATGAGCAGTTCTTC	CASSRKGGGRRSSYNEQFF
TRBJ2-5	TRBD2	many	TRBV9	TGTGCCAGCAGCGCCGAAAGCGGGAGGGGAGAGACCCAGTACTTC	CASSAESGRGETQYF
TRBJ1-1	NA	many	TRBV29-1	TGCAGCGTTGTTGTGAACACTGAAGCTTTCTTT	CSVVVNTEAFF
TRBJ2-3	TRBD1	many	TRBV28	TGTGCCAGCACCGACAGGGGGGGGGATACGCAGTATTTT	CASTDRGGDTQYF
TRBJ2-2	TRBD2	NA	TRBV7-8	TGTGCCAGCAGCTCCCGGGGCGGGAGGGCCGACGGGGAGCTGTTTTTT	CASSSRGGRADGELFF
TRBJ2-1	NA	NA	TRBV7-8	TGTGCCATCAGCCCCGACCTATACAATGAGCAGTTCTTC	CAISPDLYNEQFF
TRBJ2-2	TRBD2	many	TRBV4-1	TGCGCCAGCAGATCGACTAGCGGGGGAGAAAAGGGGCCGCTGTTTTTT	CASRSTSGGEKGPLFF
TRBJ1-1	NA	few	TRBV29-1	TGCAGCGTTGCGGCTTCGGGTCTTGGCACTGAAGCTTTCTTT	CSVAASGLGTEAFF
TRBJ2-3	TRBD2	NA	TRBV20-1	TGCAGTGCCCACTCACTAGCGGGGGACACAGATACGCAGTATTTT	CSAHSLAGDTDTQYF
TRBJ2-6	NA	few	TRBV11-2	TGTGCCAGCAGCTTAATGGGTAACCCCACCTCTGGGGCCAACGTCCTGACTTTC	CASSLMGNPTSGANVLTF
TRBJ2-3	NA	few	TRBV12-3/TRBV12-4	TGTGCCAGCAGTTTATTTTTTACGCCCGCTTACAGATACGCGCAGGGAACGCAGTATTTT	CASSLFFTPAYRYAQGTQYF
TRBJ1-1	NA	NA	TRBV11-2	TGTGCCATCCCCCCCCCTGAAGCTTTCTTT	CAIPPPEAFF
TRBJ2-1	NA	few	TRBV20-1	TGCAGTGCTAGCCTCGCGCGGGACTCCCGAGTTGATGAGCAGTTCTTC	CSASLARDSRVDEQFF